This is a list of T cell receptor beta chains from one sample in a study of cytomegalovirus exposure and HLA in healthy donors. Data came from immunoSEQ multiplex PCR; TCRdb stores just in-frame clones and leaves some out. The sample has 150,000 to 200,000 clones; around 80% are singletons. Sequenced sample: PBMCs. The receptor source for this set is a man in his forties in good health and CMV-seronegative. Each CDR3 is given with its conserved first and last residue. The D gene is left open where the match is weak. Clone size is shown for a subset of rows, as once, few, many or a class of expanded clone.

>-|TRBV6-5|TRBJ1-2|-
CASRSTGSDGYTF
TGTGCCAGCAGGTCCACAGGGTCTGATGGCTACACCTTC
>-|TRBV18|TRBJ2-1|-
CASSPRALSSYNEQFF
TGTGCCAGCTCACCACGGGCCCTTAGCTCCTACAATGAGCAGTTCTTC
>-|TRBV7-3|TRBJ2-6|-
CASSLTTASGANVLTF
TGTGCCAGCAGCTTAACGACAGCCTCTGGGGCCAACGTCCTGACTTTC
>TRBD2|TRBV9|TRBJ2-5|-
CASSDGTSGAQETQYF
TGTGCCAGCAGCGACGGGACTAGCGGGGCCCAAGAGACCCAGTACTTC
>TRBD1|TRBV27|TRBJ2-3|-
CASSSPRGSTDTQYF
TGTGCCAGCAGTTCCCCCAGGGGGAGCACAGATACGCAGTATTTT
>TRBD2|TRBV9|TRBJ2-3|-
CASSPGTSTSDTQYF
TGTGCCAGCAGCCCCGGGACTAGTACTTCAGATACGCAGTATTTT
>TRBD2|TRBV28|TRBJ2-5|once
CASTTSGQETQYF
TGTGCCAGCACGACTAGCGGACAAGAGACCCAGTACTTC
>-|TRBV7-9|TRBJ2-5|-
CASSLGFLGAIQETQYF
TGTGCCAGCAGCTTAGGGTTCCTAGGGGCCATCCAAGAGACCCAGTACTTC
>TRBD1|TRBV11-3|TRBJ2-7|-
CASSSTWTGRDEQYF
TGTGCCAGCAGCTCCACTTGGACAGGGAGAGACGAGCAGTACTTC
>-|TRBV5-4|TRBJ2-3|-
CASSLTQRADTQYF
TGTGCCAGCAGCTTGACACAACGGGCAGATACGCAGTATTTT
>-|TRBV30|TRBJ2-3|-
CAWSVTTFTDTQYF
TGTGCCTGGAGTGTAACTACCTTCACAGATACGCAGTATTTT
>-|TRBV5-6|TRBJ1-4|-
CASSSERHNNEKLFF
TGTGCCAGCAGCTCTGAGAGGCATAATAATGAAAAACTGTTTTTT
>-|TRBV11-2|TRBJ2-1|-
CASSRGVPSYNEQFF
TGTGCCAGCAGCCGGGGAGTGCCCTCCTACAATGAGCAGTTCTTC
>-|TRBV4-1|TRBJ2-2|-
CASSATIYTGELFF
TGCGCCAGCAGCGCAACAATATACACCGGGGAGCTGTTTTTT
>-|TRBV7-3|TRBJ2-1|once
CASSLIGGPTNEQFF
TGTGCCAGCAGCTTAATTGGAGGGCCTACCAATGAGCAGTTCTTC
>TRBD2|TRBV4-1|TRBJ2-1|-
CASSHRAGDSYNEQFF
TGCGCCAGCAGCCATCGAGCGGGGGACTCATACAATGAGCAGTTCTTC
>-|TRBV19|TRBJ2-3|-
CASNELARNTDTQYF
TGTGCCAGTAACGAACTGGCGCGGAACACAGATACGCAGTATTTT
>TRBD2|TRBV15|TRBJ2-7|once
CATSRGVAGGYEQYF
TGTGCCACCAGCAGAGGTGTGGCGGGAGGATACGAGCAGTACTTC